The clone carrying this T cell receptor (beta chain) was recorded many times. This sample stems from a study of human T cells and chemical hapten exposure. For the study at large: Patients' scalps got diphenylcyclopropenone weekly throughout the approximately 25-week study.

Regarding time point: patch test 2, 6 weeks after DPC sensitization. As to treatment: therapeutic diphenylcyclopropenone sensitization with weekly scalp DPC. The CDR3 contains 17 residues. V shed 4 bases and J 0 bases; nucleotides not matched to a gene: 6. CDR1 and CDR2 (germline): LGHDT, YNNKEL (reference sequence). A single record per CDR3 protein comes from TCRdb applying MiXCR to the RACE reads. The table includes over 85,000 distinct CDR3 sequences, 9% to 9.5% detected once. The genes are TRBV3-1 and TRBJ2-4, with 10 bases that match TRBD2. The receptor's source is a woman in her thirties or forties with alopecia areata. Some clones in this sample may be carry-over from other donors' samples. The source material was whole blood, sampled in connection with sensitization to the hapten diphenylcyclopropenone (DPC). CDR3 sequence reads: CASSPTSGSVAKNIQYF. CDR3 DNA: TGTGCCAGCAGCCCGACTAGCGGGTCTGTAGCCAAAAACATTCAGTACTTC.